One sample yielded the 18 T cell receptor beta chains listed below, sequenced in a study of shared clonotypes between healthy human individuals. Produced via immunoSEQ multiplex PCR; TCRdb's table is partial and in-frame only. Of 2.3 million or so clones in the sample, more than 80% were seen once. Sequenced sample: naive CD4+ T cells from PBMCs. Subset reported: CD45RA+ positively selected. These receptors all come from a man between 18 and 29 years old in good health. Some clones in this sample may be carry-over from other donors' samples.

The gene calls are TRBV5-8 and TRBJ2-1; 8 bases agree with TRBD2. CDR3 length equals 15 residues. CDR1 and CDR2 (germline): SGHTS, YDEGEE. Trimming at V came to 4 bases and at J to 8 bases, leaving 11 bases not matched to a gene. The CDR3 reads CASSQLAGREDEQFF. DNA of the CDR3: TGTGCCAGCAGCCAGTTAGCGGGAAGGGAGGATGAGCAGTTCTTC.

There are a few counts of this clone. The chain is built from TRBV9 and TRBJ2-7, with D uncertain. The ends were cut back, 4 bases at V and 0 bases at J, with 11 bases in the middle. The CDR3 has 14 amino acids. Germline V gives CDR1 SGDLS, CDR2 YYNGEE. In DNA form, the CDR3 reads TGTGCCAGCAGCCCAGACCGCTACTCCTACGAGCAGTACTTC. The encoded protein is CASSPDRYSYEQYF.

This clone appeared once. The chain recombines TRBV6-5 with TRBJ1-2; 10 nucleotides match TRBD1. Germline V gene lookup returns CDR1 MNHEY and CDR2 SVGAGI. The CDR3 extends over 15 amino acids. The trim removed 7 bases at V and 4 bases at J, leaving 9 bases unmatched. Written as DNA, the CDR3 is TGTGCCAGCATCCCCGGGACAGGGGTCGGCTATGGCTACACCTTC. It translates to CASIPGTGVGYGYTF.

This clone showed up just a few times. The chain is built from TRBV15 and TRBJ1-5; D is undetermined. The CDR3 runs 13 residues. The germline gives CDR1 LNHNV, CDR2 YYDKDF (reference sequence). V lost 5 bases to trimming and J lost 0 bases, with 5 bases between them. The CDR3 sequence is CATSFDSNQPQHF. The CDR3 DNA is TGTGCCACCAGCTTCGATAGCAATCAGCCCCAGCATTTT.

As DNA, the CDR3 is TGTGCCAGCAGTGTACTCGGCGGGGGCCGGCAGCCCCAGCATTTT. Residues: CASSVLGGGRQPQHF. The V gene is TRBV2, the J gene TRBJ1-5; the D gene is possibly TRBD1 (6 bases). Germline values: CDR1 SNHLY, CDR2 FYNNEI. V was cut by 4 bases and J by 7 bases, with 17 bases left in between. This CDR3 has 15 residues.

V usage is TRBV5-1 and J usage is TRBJ2-2; D is ambiguous. The CDR3 extends over 15 amino acids. Trimming took 0 bases from V and 6 from J, leaving 12 bases between them. CDR1 SGHRS and CDR2 YFSETQ come from the germline V gene. CDR3 residues: CASSLVAALSGELFF. For the CDR3, the DNA is TGCGCCAGCAGCTTGGTGGCAGCTTTGTCCGGGGAGCTGTTTTTT.

The chain links TRBV7-9 to TRBJ2-7; tentative D call: TRBD2 (6 bases). V dropped 0 bases and J dropped 4 bases, with 13 bases sitting between them. The CDR3 length is 15 residues. The germline gives CDR1 SEHNR, CDR2 FQNEAQ (reference sequence). The CDR3 DNA sequence: TGTGCCAGCAGCTTAGCCTTGGGGGGTGGTTACGAGCAGTACTTC. It yields the protein CASSLALGGGYEQYF.

Remarks on this clone: The same CDR3 also results from other DNA sequences found in this sample. This chain uses TRBV2 with TRBJ2-3, with 8 bases fitting TRBD2. The V gene's germline CDR1 is SNHLY and CDR2 FYNNEI. There are 14 residues in the CDR3. V lost 6 bases to trimming and J lost 3 bases; unmatched junction nucleotides: 5. CDR3 sequence: CASRAGVGTDTQYF. CDR3 bases: TGTGCCAGCAGAGCGGGAGTAGGTACAGATACGCAGTATTTT.

The rearrangement uses TRBV4-1 and TRBJ2-1, with D perhaps being TRBD1 or TRBD2 (6 bases each). This CDR3 comprises 14 residues. Per the germline V gene, CDR1 is MGHRA and CDR2 is YSYEKL. Trimming cost V 5 bases and J 5 bases, with 13 bases left between them. Here the CDR3 DNA reads TGCGCCAGCAGCTTGCTAGGGGGGAACAATGAGCAGTTCTTC. Protein sequence: CASSLLGGNNEQFF.

The V call is TRBV7-6, the J call TRBJ2-1, with 7 bases identical to TRBD2. Losses at the gene ends were 1 base for V and 6 bases for J; bases not matched to a gene: 6. The CDR3 has 15 residues. Germline lookup yields CDR1 SGHVS and CDR2 FNYEAQ. As DNA, the CDR3 is TGTGCCAGCAGCTTAGTTGGACTAGGTCCCAATGAGCAGTTCTTC. It encodes CASSLVGLGPNEQFF.

The V gene is TRBV5-1, the J gene TRBJ2-1; the match to TRBD1 covers 8 bases. Trimming at V came to 0 bases and at J to 4 bases, leaving 3 bases not matched to a gene. Germline CDR1 is SGHRS and CDR2 is YFSETQ. CDR3 length: 15 amino acids. The CDR3 sequence is CASSLAGQVYNEQFF. CDR3 nucleotide sequence: TGCGCCAGCAGCTTGGCGGGACAGGTTTACAATGAGCAGTTCTTC.

This rearrangement joins TRBV9 to TRBJ1-1; 7 positions agree with TRBD1. Trimming cost V 4 bases and J 5 bases; bases outside gene matches: 8. Germline-derived CDR1 and CDR2 are SGDLS and YYNGEE. The CDR3 extends over 14 amino acids. The chain's CDR3 is CASSKGQGETEAFF. In DNA, the CDR3 is TGTGCCAGCAGCAAGGGGCAGGGGGAAACTGAAGCTTTCTTT.

Here the CDR3 DNA reads TGTGCCAGCAGTTTATTCCAGGGCCGGGGCGACGAGCAGTACTTC. This sequence encodes CASSLFQGRGDEQYF. The gene calls are TRBV28 and TRBJ2-7; D may be TRBD1 or TRBD2 (5 bases each). There are 15 residues in the CDR3. Trimming took 1 base from V and 5 from J, leaving 15 bases between them. CDR1 is MDHEN, CDR2 SYDVKM, per germline.

With respect to this clone: The same CDR3 can be traced to other DNA sequences in this sample. V is TRBV5-1 and J is TRBJ1-1; D is unresolved. The ends were cut back, 0 bases at V and 9 bases at J, with 9 bases in the middle. CDR3 length equals 12 residues. Germline CDR1 and CDR2: SGHRS and YFSETQ. The CDR3 here is CASSLEGPQAFF. In DNA form, the CDR3 reads TGCGCCAGCAGCTTGGAGGGCCCTCAAGCTTTCTTT.

This clone was detected once. Other DNA sequences in this specimen translate into the identical CDR3. V and J are TRBV5-1 and TRBJ2-7; 14 nucleotides match TRBD2. V was pared by 4 bases and J by 3 bases, with 3 bases of the junction left unmatched. CDR1 is SGHRS, CDR2 YFSETQ, per germline. The CDR3 extends over 15 amino acids. CDR3 nucleotides: TGCGCCAGCAGCCTTGGGACTAGCGGGAGCTACGAGCAGTACTTC. This gives the protein CASSLGTSGSYEQYF.

The chain recombines TRBV5-8 with TRBJ1-4; D is uncertain. Between the trimmed V and J ends, which lost 1 base and 8 bases, there was a span of 15 bases. CDR1 is SGHTS and CDR2 is YDEGEE in the germline V gene. The CDR3 extends over 15 amino acids. This CDR3 is CASSLRTVMGEKLFF. CDR3 coding DNA: TGTGCCAGCAGCTTGAGGACCGTGATGGGGGAAAAACTGTTTTTT.

The CDR3 sequence: CASSVAYGGLQYF. As DNA, the CDR3 is TGTGCCAGCAGCGTAGCTTATGGGGGACTTCAGTACTTC. The chain combines TRBV9 with TRBJ2-4, with D possibly called TRBD1 or TRBD2 (5 bases each). The CDR3 extends over 13 amino acids. Trimming shortened V by 0 bases and J by 11 bases, and 12 bases separated the two germline ends. Germline assignment: CDR1 SGDLS and CDR2 YYNGEE. Full variable domain (outside the CDR3, taken from reference TRBV9 and TRBJ2-4): DSGVTQTPKHLITATGQRVTLRCSPRSGDLSVYWYQQSLDQGLQFLIQYYNGEERAKGNILERFSAQQFPDLHSELNLSSLELGDSALYFCASSVAYGGLQYFGAGTRLSVL.

This chain joins TRBV5-1 and TRBJ2-3, with 10 bases fitting TRBD2. The V gene end was trimmed by 2 bases and the J gene end by 3 bases; junction bases not matched to a gene: 3. The germline CDR1 and CDR2 sequences are SGHRS and YFSETQ. The CDR3 covers 15 residues. CDR3 amino acids: CASSFLAGATDTQYF. CDR3 bases: TGCGCCAGCAGCTTTCTAGCGGGAGCGACAGATACGCAGTATTTT.